The 5 T cell receptor beta chains below all came from one sample that was sequenced in a study of T cells in Graves' hyperthyroidism and ophthalmopathy. RNA transcripts yielded amplified TCR beta CDR3 regions. During a first-round RT-PCR of the TCR CDR3, the HTBI primer set was used. MiXCR, applied by TCRdb to the multiplex PCR reads, yields one record per CDR3 protein. The data hold just over 550,000 distinct CDR3 sequences, with about 43% observed a single time. Sequencing was done on a sample of peripheral blood or thyroid tissue (not recorded which). Receptors originate from a young woman with Graves' hyperthyroidism.

This chain uses TRBV25-1 with TRBJ2-7; 9 nucleotides agree with TRBD2. V lost 6 bases to trimming and J lost 3 bases; unmatched junction nucleotides: 12. Germline loops: CDR1 MGHDK, CDR2 SYGVNS. The CDR3 has 16 amino acids. In DNA, the CDR3 is TGTGCCAGCAGGACCCCTCGGGCGGGAGGGGGCTACGAGCAGTACTTC. It is translated as CASRTPRAGGGYEQYF.

As to this clonotype: At one boundary the junction diverges from the germline segment, which might be a read error. This chain connects TRBV10-2 to TRBJ1-4; 9 bases are a match to TRBD1. CDR3 length equals 14 residues. From germline, CDR1 is WSHSY and CDR2 SAAADI. The CDR3 bases are TGTGCCAGCAAGCAGGGGACAGGGAACGAAAAACTGTTTTTT. This codes for CASKQGTGNEKLFF.

The chain is built from TRBV24-1 and TRBJ2-6, with unresolved D. Looked up from germline, CDR1 is KGHDR and CDR2 is SFDVKD. Trimming removed 5 bases at V and 4 bases at J, with 5 bases between. The CDR3 sequence is 13 residues long. The CDR3 bases are TGTGCCACCAGTGTTAGGGGGGCCAACGTCCTGACTTTC. This sequence encodes CATSVRGANVLTF.

There are a few counts of this clonotype. V is TRBV9 and J is TRBJ2-7; no reliable D call. The CDR3 runs 11 residues. CDR1 and CDR2 (germline): SGDLS, YYNGEE. The V and J ends lost 0 bases and 5 bases respectively, with 3 bases between them. CDR3 sequence reads: CASSVEDEQYF. The DNA of the CDR3 is TGTGCCAGCAGCGTAGAAGACGAGCAGTACTTC.

This clonotype was recorded at least ten times. This chain links TRBV2 with TRBJ1-1; a possible D gene is TRBD1 (5 bases). Germline CDR1 is SNHLY and CDR2 is FYNNEI. V was cut by 5 bases and J by 7 bases, with 8 bases left in between. The CDR3 length is 11 residues. The CDR3 coding sequence is TGTGCCAGCAGTCGACAGATTGAAGCTTTCTTT. It codes for CASSRQIEAFF.